Below are 15 T cell receptor beta chains sequenced from a single sample in a study of early T cells in non-severe SARS-CoV-2 infection. TCRdb reprocessed the 5' RACE reads with MiXCR, giving one entry per CDR3 protein. The sample shows some 33,000 distinct CDR3 sequences, 4.5% to 7% of them seen only once. Sequencing used whole blood. These receptors were taken from an adult who was a healthcare worker with PCR-confirmed SARS-CoV-2 infection or an uninfected control (not recorded which).

The gene calls are TRBV25-1 and TRBJ2-3; D remains unclear. The germline CDR1 and CDR2 sequences are MGHDK and SYGVNS. Between the trimmed V and J ends, which lost 3 bases and 3 bases, there was a span of 10 bases. The CDR3 is 14 residues long. The CDR3 loop is CASSEGLETDTQYF. Here the CDR3 DNA reads TGTGCCAGCAGTGAGGGATTAGAGACAGATACGCAGTATTTT.

This clonotype was seen only once. A much larger clone sits a single nucleotide away, making a read error possible. The chain carries TRBV6-1 and TRBJ1-4; D may be TRBD1 (5 bases). Germline CDR1 reads MNHNS; CDR2 reads SASEGT. The CDR3 loop spans 14 amino acids. CDR3 sequence: CASSELGGNENLFF. In DNA form, the CDR3 reads TGTGCCAGCAGTGAACTCGGGGGTAATGAAAACCTGTTTTTT.

This clonotype appeared a few times. The V and J genes are TRBV30 and TRBJ2-3; D is undetermined. The CDR3 contains 13 residues. CDR1 and CDR2 from the germline V gene are GTSNPN and SVGIG (reference sequence). V lost 0 bases, J lost 0 bases, and 4 bases lay in between. The CDR3 here is CAWSVISTDTQYF. For the CDR3, the DNA is TGTGCCTGGAGTGTGATTAGCACAGATACGCAGTATTTT. Variable domain in full (rest from reference TRBV30 and TRBJ2-3): SQTIHQWPATLVQPVGSPLSLECTVEGTSNPNLYWYRQAAGRGLQLLFYSVGIGQISSEVPQNLSASRPQDRQFILSSKKLLLSDSGFYLCAWSVISTDTQYFGPGTRLTVL.

This clonotype ranks as medium-sized. The CDR3 DNA follows: TGCAGCGCCATAGAGAGTAAAGAGACCCAGTACTTC. It codes for CSAIESKETQYF. V is TRBV29-1 and J is TRBJ2-5; D is undetermined. Germline V lookup: CDR1 SQVTM, CDR2 ANQGSEA. The CDR3 runs to 12 residues. V was trimmed by 7 bases and J by 3 bases, leaving 12 bases between them.

Ten or more counts support this clonotype. This chain uses TRBV29-1 with TRBJ2-5, with TRBD2 identical over 8 bases. The ends lost 6 bases at V and 0 bases at J; junction bases unmatched: 6. The CDR3 has 14 amino acids. Germline CDR1 and CDR2: SQVTM and ANQGSEA. CDR3 sequence: CSVGSGGYQETQYF. CDR3 coding DNA: TGCAGCGTGGGGAGCGGGGGATACCAAGAGACCCAGTACTTC.

This clonotype was detected a few times. The chain uses TRBV7-3 and TRBJ2-2; 9 nucleotides line up with TRBD1. The CDR3 is 15 residues long. The J segment lost 5 bases and the V segment lost 2 bases, leaving 3 bases of the junction unmatched. Per the germline V gene, CDR1 is SGHTA and CDR2 is FQGTGA. In DNA, the CDR3 is TGTGCCAGCAGCTTAGCCGGGACAGGGACCGGGGAGCTGTTTTTT. This gives the protein CASSLAGTGTGELFF.

This clonotype has at least ten counts. The chain employs TRBV19 and TRBJ2-2; 8 nucleotides agree with TRBD2. Trimming took 4 bases from V and 5 from J; bases not matched to a gene: 6. From germline, CDR1 is LNHDA and CDR2 SQIVND (reference sequence). There are 15 residues in the CDR3. CDR3 sequence reads: CASSTGTSITGELFF. The CDR3 bases are TGTGCCAGTAGTACAGGGACTAGTATTACCGGGGAGCTGTTTTTT.

The rearrangement joins TRBV30 to TRBJ2-7; 8 bases match TRBD1. Trimming removed 0 bases from V and 5 bases from J; junction bases left unmatched: 9. CDR1 and CDR2 from the germline V gene are GTSNPN and SVGIG (reference sequence). The CDR3 contains 15 residues. The CDR3 region has the DNA TGTGCCTGGAGTGTACTTAGACAGGGGATCCACGAGCAGTACTTC. It specifies CAWSVLRQGIHEQYF.

This clonotype was detected many times. The rearrangement joins TRBV9 to TRBJ2-5, with 7 positions matching TRBD2. The CDR3 is 15 residues long. The J segment lost 3 bases and the V segment lost 9 bases, leaving 14 bases of the junction unmatched. Germline loops: CDR1 SGDLS, CDR2 YYNGEE. In DNA form, the CDR3 reads TGTGCCACTGCCCGGGGCCGGAGCGGGAAAGAGACCCAGTACTTC. Residues: CATARGRSGKETQYF. The full variable domain, with the rest looked up from reference TRBV9 and TRBJ2-5, is DSGVTQTPKHLITATGQRVTLRCSPRSGDLSVYWYQQSLDQGLQFLIQYYNGEERAKGNILERFSAQQFPDLHSELNLSSLELGDSALYFCATARGRSGKETQYFGPGTRLLVL.

The table lists this clonotype with many counts. The rearrangement uses TRBV7-9 and TRBJ2-7; the D gene is possibly TRBD1 (5 bases). Germline V gene data show CDR1 as SEHNR and CDR2 as FQNEAQ (reference sequence). This CDR3 spans 14 amino acids. Trimming removed 4 bases from V and 5 bases from J, with 15 bases in between. The CDR3 region has the DNA TGTGCCAGCAGCTGGCCGGCAAAGGGGAACGAGCAGTACTTC. Its translation is CASSWPAKGNEQYF.

This clonotype was detected many times. The CDR3 here is CASSIRDSNQPQHF. The CDR3 DNA reads as TGTGCCAGTAGTATCCGGGACTCAAATCAGCCCCAGCATTTT. The chain uses TRBV19 and TRBJ1-5; D is perhaps TRBD1 (5 bases). The V gene's germline CDR1 is LNHDA and CDR2 SQIVND (reference sequence). The CDR3 runs to 14 residues. V lost 3 bases and J lost 4, with 10 bases in between.

In its sample, this clonotype was seen many times. This sequence joins TRBV5-4 and TRBJ1-1; possibly TRBD1 for D (5 bases). The CDR3 consists of 13 residues. The germline CDR1 and CDR2 sequences are SGHNT and YYREEE (reference sequence). V lost 4 bases and J lost 0, with 7 bases in between. The CDR3: CASSGGVNTEAFF. DNA for the CDR3: TGTGCCAGCAGCGGAGGGGTGAACACTGAAGCTTTCTTT.

In its sample, this clonotype was seen many times. The CDR3: CSARDVGPHEEQYF. CDR3 DNA sequence: TGCAGTGCTAGAGATGTTGGACCGCATGAAGAGCAGTACTTC. The rearrangement links TRBV20-1 to TRBJ2-7, with no clear D. The CDR3 runs to 14 residues. Germline CDR1 and CDR2: DFQATT and SNEGSKA (reference sequence). Deletions cut 0 bases from V and 7 bases from J, with 16 bases between.

This clonotype was seen at least ten times. The rearrangement joins TRBV5-4 to TRBJ2-7; D gene ambiguous. CDR1 is SGHNT and CDR2 is YYREEE in the germline V gene (reference sequence). The CDR3 is 13 amino acids. V lost 2 bases and J lost 4, with 10 bases in between. In DNA form, the CDR3 reads TGTGCCAGCAGCTTCTCGCCTGAGTACGAGCAGTACTTC. Translation: CASSFSPEYEQYF.

At least ten counts were recorded for this clonotype. Because the CDR3 is missing its conserved closing phenylalanine or tryptophan, this is likely a read error. V is TRBV5-1 and J is TRBJ2-1, with TRBD2 identical over 9 bases. The CDR3 totals 17 residues. V was pared by 1 base and J by 5 bases, with 10 bases of the junction left unmatched. Germline lookup yields CDR1 SGHRS and CDR2 YFSETQ. The chain's CDR3 is CASSLMALAGTDNEQFS. CDR3 nucleotides: TGCGCCAGCAGCTTGATGGCTCTAGCGGGGACCGACAATGAGCAGTTCTCC.